The entry that follows covers one T cell receptor beta chain sequence. The data originate from a study of blood T cell repertoires in COVID-19. The ends were cut back, 9 bases at V and 0 bases at J, with 30 bases in the middle. CDR1 MRHNA and CDR2 SNTAGT come from the germline V gene. The CDR3 is 20 residues long. Per the original data handling: Quantification of nucleated cells was approximated via reference gene primer amplification. Generated by immunoSEQ multiplex PCR, the TCRdb table keeps only in-frame clones and is missing some. V, J and clone size reflect that table, while D and trimming were determined from the DNA. In the table there are 230,000 or so clones, roughly 76% of which are singletons.

The chain uses TRBV6-4 and TRBJ2-4; D may be TRBD1 (6 bases). Sequencing was performed on peripheral blood. This receptor was identified in a human donor in a cohort sampled during active COVID-19. DNA for the CDR3: TGTGCCAGAACCATCCGACAGGAGACTCCACAGATTGTAGCCAAAAACATTCAGTACTTC. Amino acids: CARTIRQETPQIVAKNIQYF.